One T cell receptor (beta chain) is described in this entry. Its antigen remains unknown. Germline CDR1 is SGHNT and CDR2 is YENEEA. Trimming left V 3 bases short and J 6 bases short, with 14 bases between. This CDR3 is built from 15 residues. Profiled with immunoSEQ multiplex PCR; TCRdb holds only in-frame clones, not every one. The repertoire includes tens of thousands of clones, around 80% of them detected once, and less than 1.2% sits in the top ten. This sample was taken from a study of OX40 agonist ivuxolimab in advanced cancers. Study at large: The drug used for patients, ivuxolimab, was an agonistic anti-OX40 (CD134) antibody. The group had a mean age of 60 years, ranged from roughly 23 to 79, and was around 86% male.

Points from the study as a whole: Both blood CD4+ and CD8+ T cells showed clonal growth by week 6 at 0.1 to 3.0 mg/kg.

The chain employs TRBV11-3 and TRBJ2-2, with unresolved D. The specimen comprised CD4+ or CD8+ T cells sorted from blood, sampled in a trial of the OX40 agonist ivuxolimab. This receptor was taken from an adult with an advanced solid tumor such as melanoma, head and neck, liver or kidney cancer. The CDR3 DNA follows: TGTGCCAGCAGCTTTTTCCCTTCATCCCCCGGGGAGCTGTTTTTT. Protein product: CASSFFPSSPGELFF.